This T cell receptor beta chain was recovered during a study of cytomegalovirus exposure and HLA in healthy donors. Study outcomes and limitations: There were some public TCRs occurring in many donors, but most TCR sequences were rare.

About this clone: The antigen remains undetermined.

PCR involved 60 Vbeta and 13 Jbeta primers. The table came from immunoSEQ multiplex PCR; TCRdb's copy has only in-frame clones and leaves some out. The table records 65,000 to 95,000 clones, around 80% of them present only once. Healthy people donating bone marrow made up the donors. Sampled while nominally healthy, donors likely had unrecorded immune exposures. CDR1 SGHNT and CDR2 YYREEE come from the germline V gene (reference sequence). The CDR3 is made up of 17 amino acids. J was trimmed by 3 bases and V by 4 bases; bases with no gene match: 15. The chain combines TRBV5-4 with TRBJ1-2, with TRBD1 identical over 7 bases. The TCR comes from a male donor in good health and CMV-seropositive. Sequencing was carried out using PBMCs. CDR3 amino acids: CASSPRGQPLTYYGYTF. The CDR3 coding sequence is TGTGCCAGCAGCCCGCGGGGACAGCCTTTAACCTACTATGGCTACACCTTC. Variable domain in full (rest from reference TRBV5-4 and TRBJ1-2): ETGVTQSPTHLIKTRGQQVTLRCSSQSGHNTVSWYQQALGQGPQFIFQYYREEENGRGNFPPRFSGLQFPNYSSELNVNALELDDSALYLCASSPRGQPLTYYGYTFGSGTRLTVV.